The 23 T cell receptor beta chains presented below share a single source sample, sequenced in a study of shared T cell receptors in the human thymus. Here immunoSEQ multiplex PCR was the method, and the copy in TCRdb shows in-frame clones only, minus some. This sample has about 380,000 clones, with 95% found just once. Sequencing was performed on thymocytes. Receptors originate from a human donor.

The chain couples TRBV6-1 to TRBJ2-7; D is undetermined. CDR1 is MNHNS and CDR2 is SASEGT in the germline V gene. V was clipped by 5 bases and J by 5 bases, with 7 bases between them. This CDR3 contains 11 residues. In DNA form, the CDR3 reads TGTGCCAGCAGTTACCAGGACGAGCAGTACTTC. This gives the protein CASSYQDEQYF.

This clone was observed once. This chain links TRBV6-6 with TRBJ2-7, with 10 bases aligning to TRBD2. Germline loops: CDR1 MNHNY, CDR2 SVGAGI (reference sequence). After removal of 0 bases from V and 7 bases from J, the junction contained 6 bases not matched to a gene. This CDR3 spans 15 amino acids. CDR3 sequence: CASSYSRGSGGEQYF. CDR3 in DNA: TGTGCCAGCAGTTACTCCCGGGGTAGCGGGGGGGAGCAGTACTTC.

The DNA of the CDR3 is TGTGCCAGCAGCCCCTACAGGGGGACTGGAAACACCATATATTTT. Its protein is CASSPYRGTGNTIYF. This rearrangement joins TRBV7-8 to TRBJ1-3; TRBD1 matches 8 bases. The CDR3 has 15 amino acids. Germline values: CDR1 SGHVS, CDR2 FQNEAQ. Trimming at V came to 5 bases and at J to 2 bases, leaving 5 bases not matched to a gene.

The rearrangement joins TRBV5-1 to TRBJ2-7; 11 nucleotides agree with TRBD2. In germline, CDR1 is SGHRS, CDR2 YFSETQ. V was clipped by 1 base and J by 6 bases; unmatched bases: 12. The CDR3 runs to 17 residues. In DNA form, the CDR3 reads TGCGCCAGCAGCTTGAACTTGGAACGACTAGCGGGAAGCGAGCAGTACTTC. The encoded protein is CASSLNLERLAGSEQYF.

The rearrangement links TRBV5-1 to TRBJ2-3, with D perhaps TRBD2 (5 bases). The CDR3 loop spans 18 amino acids. Trimming left V 3 bases short and J 1 base short, with 21 bases between. Germline CDR1 reads SGHRS; CDR2 reads YFSETQ. DNA for the CDR3: TGCGCCAGCAGCTGCCACGGGAAGGCGCCGCGTGGCACAGATACGCAGTATTTT. Translated, it gives CASSCHGKAPRGTDTQYF.

The chain combines TRBV4-1 with TRBJ1-4, with D possibly matching TRBD1 (6 bases). The CDR3 is made up of 15 amino acids. Germline loops: CDR1 MGHRA, CDR2 YSYEKL. Between the trimmed V and J ends, which lost 4 bases and 7 bases, there was a span of 16 bases. CDR3 DNA: TGCGCCAGCAGCCGATGGTGGGGGGCGCTTGAAAAACTGTTTTTT. Residues: CASSRWWGALEKLFF.

V gene TRBV6-5 combines with J gene TRBJ2-7; D not certain. This CDR3 has 12 residues. Germline loops: CDR1 MNHEY, CDR2 SVGAGI. The ends were cut back, 2 bases at V and 5 bases at J, with 7 bases in the middle. CDR3 sequence (DNA): TGTGCCAGCAGTTACGATGGGGACGAGCAGTACTTC. It encodes CASSYDGDEQYF.

V usage is TRBV11-3 and J usage is TRBJ2-2; maybe TRBD1 (6 bases). From germline, CDR1 is SGHNT and CDR2 YENEEA. The CDR3 loop spans 17 amino acids. V lost 0 bases and J lost 4, with 15 bases in between. The CDR3 is CASSLDYRDGITGELFF. The CDR3 DNA reads as TGTGCCAGCAGCTTAGATTACAGGGACGGGATCACCGGGGAGCTGTTTTTT.

CDR3 sequence: CASSIDGNTEAFF. The CDR3 DNA sequence: TGTGCCAGTAGTATAGACGGGAACACTGAAGCTTTCTTT. The gene calls are TRBV19 and TRBJ1-1; D ambiguous. The CDR3 spans 13 residues. V lost 0 bases, J lost 1 base, and 3 bases lay in between. CDR1 LNHDA and CDR2 SQIVND come from the germline V gene (reference sequence).

The gene calls are TRBV11-3 and TRBJ2-1, with unresolved D. The V end lost 5 bases, the J end lost 0 bases, and 11 bases lay between the germline ends. Germline assignment: CDR1 SGHNT and CDR2 YENEEA. This CDR3 has 15 residues. The CDR3: CASSPLKSSYNEQFF. DNA for the CDR3: TGTGCCAGCAGCCCTCTAAAGAGCTCCTACAATGAGCAGTTCTTC.

The chain employs TRBV27 and TRBJ1-3, with D tentatively TRBD1 (6 bases). CDR1 MNHEY and CDR2 SMNVEV come from the germline V gene (reference sequence). V was cut by 2 bases and J by 8 bases, with 19 bases left in between. This CDR3 comprises 16 residues. CDR3 sequence (DNA): TGTGCCAGCAGTTTAGGCCAGGGAGGGGGGATAGACACCATATATTTT. Translated, it gives CASSLGQGGGIDTIYF.

This chain uses TRBV5-4 with TRBJ2-1; TRBD1 matches at 9 bases. The CDR3 has 18 residues. Germline V lookup: CDR1 SGHNT, CDR2 YYREEE (reference sequence). V shed 0 bases and J 3 bases; nucleotides not matched to a gene: 10. DNA for the CDR3: TGTGCCAGCAGCTTGGGAATATGGGGACAGGGCGACTACAATGAGCAGTTCTTC. Encoded protein: CASSLGIWGQGDYNEQFF.

The chain carries TRBV27 and TRBJ1-6; maybe TRBD1 (6 bases). V shed 6 bases and J shed 4 bases, with 19 bases lying between them. CDR1 and CDR2 (germline): MNHEY, SMNVEV (reference sequence). The CDR3 is 17 residues long. CDR3 sequence (DNA): TGTGCCAGCAGCCCAAGTGGGGGGCGTTTTTATAATTCACCCCTCCACTTT. It is translated as CASSPSGGRFYNSPLHF.

This chain's CDR3 is CSVPLDREPDTQYF. Written as DNA, the CDR3 is TGCAGCGTCCCATTAGACAGAGAGCCAGATACGCAGTATTTT. The chain combines TRBV29-1 with TRBJ2-3; perhaps TRBD1 as D (5 bases). The V gene's germline CDR1 is SQVTM and CDR2 ANQGSEA. The germline V and J ends were trimmed by 6 bases and 4 bases, with 17 bases remaining between them. This CDR3 comprises 14 residues.

The chain combines TRBV29-1 with TRBJ2-3; 11 bases agree with TRBD2. CDR3 length: 15 amino acids. The V gene's germline CDR1 is SQVTM and CDR2 ANQGSEA. J was trimmed by 7 bases and V by 5 bases; bases with no gene match: 11. In nucleotides, the CDR3 is TGCAGCGTTTCCCCCCGGCCTAGCGGGAGGAATACGCAGTATTTT. Its protein is CSVSPRPSGRNTQYF.

This clone was seen more than once but under ten times. V and J are TRBV10-3 and TRBJ1-2; 7 bases align to TRBD1. V shed 3 bases and J 11 bases; nucleotides not matched to a gene: 12. The CDR3 totals 14 residues. Germline CDR1 ENHRY, CDR2 SYGVKD. CDR3 loop: CAISEDRESLRYTF. The CDR3 nucleotides read TGTGCCATCAGTGAAGACAGGGAGTCACTAAGGTACACCTTC.

V usage is TRBV6-5 and J usage is TRBJ2-3; 8 bases match TRBD2. The ends lost 2 bases at V and 1 base at J; junction bases unmatched: 5. Germline-derived CDR1 and CDR2 are MNHEY and SVGAGI. This CDR3 is 16 amino acids long. The CDR3 nucleotides are TGTGCCAGCAGTTACCGCCTAGCGGGCCGCACAGATACGCAGTATTTT. Amino acid sequence: CASSYRLAGRTDTQYF.

This clone has only a few counts. V usage is TRBV14 and J usage is TRBJ1-1, with D unresolved. Per germline, CDR1 SGHDN and CDR2 FVKESK. The CDR3 is 15 residues long. The germline V and J ends were trimmed by 0 bases and 1 base, with 9 bases remaining between them. CDR3 residues: CASSQDNSPNTEAFF. DNA for the CDR3: TGTGCCAGCAGCCAAGATAACAGCCCGAACACTGAAGCTTTCTTT.

The CDR3 is CATKTWWDRVNEQFF. Written as DNA, the CDR3 is TGTGCCACGAAAACCTGGTGGGACAGGGTTAATGAGCAGTTCTTC. V usage is TRBV10-3 and J usage is TRBJ2-1; 9 bases line up with TRBD1. Germline V gives CDR1 ENHRY, CDR2 SYGVKD. Germline trimming cut 10 bases from V and 7 bases from J; bases unmatched to any gene: 14. The CDR3 is 15 residues long.

The rearrangement uses TRBV5-1 and TRBJ2-4, with D possibly being TRBD1 (6 bases). The CDR3 is 16 residues long. In germline, CDR1 is SGHRS, CDR2 YFSETQ. V was clipped by 3 bases and J by 2 bases, with 15 bases between them. CDR3 in amino acids: CASSSKARGTKNIQYF. The CDR3 DNA reads TGCGCCAGCAGCTCGAAGGCCAGGGGAACCAAAAACATTCAGTACTTC.

The chain couples TRBV5-1 to TRBJ2-3; D remains unclear. Deletions cut 0 bases from V and 2 bases from J, with 16 bases between. Looked up from germline, CDR1 is SGHRS and CDR2 is YFSETQ. CDR3 length equals 17 residues. The CDR3, as DNA: TGCGCCAGCAGCTTGGCGTCCCAGGATCCCCTCACAGATACGCAGTATTTT. It codes for CASSLASQDPLTDTQYF.

Details on this clone: The same CDR3 also results from other DNA sequences found in this sample. V gene TRBV4-3 combines with J gene TRBJ2-3; 7 nucleotides line up with TRBD2. The CDR3 runs to 14 residues. Losses at the gene ends were 4 bases for V and 6 bases for J; bases not matched to a gene: 7. CDR1 and CDR2 from the germline V gene are LGHNA and YSLEER. This CDR3 is CASSPDMRGDTQYF. The CDR3 DNA is TGCGCCAGCAGCCCGGATATGCGGGGGGATACGCAGTATTTT.

This chain connects TRBV30 to TRBJ1-1; maybe TRBD1 (5 bases). The CDR3 spans 13 residues. Germline V lookup: CDR1 GTSNPN, CDR2 SVGIG (reference sequence). V dropped 5 bases and J dropped 5 bases, with 15 bases sitting between them. CDR3 bases: TGTGCCTGGGGATCAGGGAGCTCAACTGAAGCTTTCTTT. Translating it yields CAWGSGSSTEAFF.